This record covers a single T cell receptor (beta chain). Its specific antigen is unknown. Base qualities are not provided; no much larger clone lies one nucleotide away. For repertoire sequencing, TCR beta CDR3 regions were amplified from RNA transcripts. HTBI primers and the Qiagen OneStep RT-PCR kit were used in a first-round RT-PCR, which was followed by a second-round multiplex PCR, size selection and purification. Libraries were sequenced paired-end with 100 bp reads on an Illumina HiSeq2000. The original pipeline was this. SOAPnuke was used to process the reads, removing any read that contained adapters or uncalled bases, had a mean Phred below 15, or lacked an exact match to the constant primer or identifier. COPE v1.2.5 was used to merge high-quality paired reads. Unique nucleotide sequences were defined as clonotypes and aligned to IMGT TRB V, D and J references using MiTCR v1.1. The analysis was limited to V-J combinations with a frequency above 0.0001, which together covered about 99% of repertoires. A TCR clonal expansion and chaos score per V-J combination was defined as the ratio of F50 clonal expansion to chaos observed in the TCRdist matrix. Welch's t-statistics and random forest were used to reduce the features to around 13 V-J combinations, which were then used as input to a naive Bayes classifier. The Morisita-Horn index was used to measure how similar the thyroid and blood repertoires were. The raw public data were reprocessed by TCRdb itself: fastp quality trimming at Q25, MiXCR clonotype calling, in-frame beta chains only. Each record represents a unique CDR3 protein, reported with the most common genes and DNA among its rows. The V and J calls, along with clone size, are taken from TCRdb and not from the paper's own processing. This sample lists more than 40,000 distinct CDR3 sequences; over 40% were detected once. About 24% of the sample is in the top ten clones.

According to the germline V gene, CDR1 reads MDHEN and CDR2 reads SYDVKM. Trimming accounts for 5 bases at V and 10 bases at J, while the number of junction bases matched to no gene is 13. Including the terminal cysteine and phenylalanine, the CDR3 comprises 14 residues. Just CDR3 DNA is preserved here, 42 bases in frame from base 1. Ophthalmopathy patients had moderately to severely active disease, Clinical Activity Score of at least 3, NOSPECS grade of at least 4, and disease duration under 3 months. Anyone with other autoimmune diseases, uncontrolled infections, pregnancy or lactation was excluded from the study. Diagnosis was based on clinical symptoms, serum thyroxine, TRAb, thyroid ultrasound and orbital computed tomography. Ficoll-Paque density gradient centrifugation was used to isolate PBMCs from around 10 ml of fresh peripheral blood. Total RNA was extracted using Trizol reagent, and RNA quality was checked on an Agilent 2100 Bioanalyzer.

This specimen belongs to a study of Graves' ophthalmopathy and Graves' hyperthyroidism (dated by TCRdb to the late 2010s). Regarding the research as a whole: Peripheral blood was collected before any treatment was given, at the time of initial diagnosis. After sampling, hyperthyroidism patients received methimazole starting at 30 mg daily, and ophthalmopathy patients received high-dose intravenous methylprednisolone. To explore V-J signatures that distinguish ophthalmopathy from hyperthyroidism, a discovery set of 100 patients was enrolled, made up of more than 40 with ophthalmopathy and fewer than 60 with stable hyperthyroidism. In five or six hyperthyroidism patients, T-cell repertoires of thyroid tissue and blood were compared. For independent validation, a separate cohort was made up of fewer than 20 hyperthyroidism patients plus 17 patients who later progressed from hyperthyroidism to ophthalmopathy. In total, 135 blood samples were TCR-sequenced: around 42 ophthalmopathy, some 75 hyperthyroidism and roughly 17 hyperthyroidism-to-ophthalmopathy patients. To tell Graves' ophthalmopathy apart from Graves' hyperthyroidism, and to predict which patients would progress to ophthalmopathy, the study relied on TCR beta repertoire signatures. The study at large found these results: Among expanded thyroid clonotypes with frequency above 0.001, most also showed up in blood, which suggests that blood repertoires may reflect the thyroid immune response. In validation, the model predicted ophthalmopathy progression with about 71% sensitivity and around 72% specificity; fewer than 15 predicted patients were CT-confirmed with GO in a median of approximately six months. Sample size was not statistically predetermined, and group allocation was not concealed from the investigators. In cross-validation, the 13-signature model distinguished ophthalmopathy from stable hyperthyroidism with nearly 90% sensitivity and around 82% specificity, and in the test set the corresponding values were about 80% and 75%.

The TCR was taken from an adult man with Graves' ophthalmopathy. Material for sequencing was peripheral blood. Recombination joined TRBV28 with TRBJ1-1, with 7 junctional bases fitting TRBD1. The bases are TGTGCCAGCAGTCCCGGGGACAGTGTACGGGGAGCTTTCTTT. This yields the protein CASSPGDSVRGAFF.